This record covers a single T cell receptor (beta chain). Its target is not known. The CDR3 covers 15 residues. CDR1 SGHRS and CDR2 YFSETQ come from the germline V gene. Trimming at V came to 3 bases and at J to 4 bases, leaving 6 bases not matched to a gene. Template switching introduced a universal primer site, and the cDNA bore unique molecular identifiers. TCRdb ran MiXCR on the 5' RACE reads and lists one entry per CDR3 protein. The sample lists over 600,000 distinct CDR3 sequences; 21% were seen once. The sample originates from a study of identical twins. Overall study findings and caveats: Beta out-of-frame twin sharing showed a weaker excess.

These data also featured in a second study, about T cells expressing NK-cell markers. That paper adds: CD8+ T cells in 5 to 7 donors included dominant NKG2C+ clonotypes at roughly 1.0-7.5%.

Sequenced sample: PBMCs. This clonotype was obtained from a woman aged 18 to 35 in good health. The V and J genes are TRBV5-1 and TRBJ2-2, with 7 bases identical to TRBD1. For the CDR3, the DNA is TGCGCCAGCAGCTCCCCCCGACAGGGCACCGGGGAGCTGTTTTTT. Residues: CASSSPRQGTGELFF.